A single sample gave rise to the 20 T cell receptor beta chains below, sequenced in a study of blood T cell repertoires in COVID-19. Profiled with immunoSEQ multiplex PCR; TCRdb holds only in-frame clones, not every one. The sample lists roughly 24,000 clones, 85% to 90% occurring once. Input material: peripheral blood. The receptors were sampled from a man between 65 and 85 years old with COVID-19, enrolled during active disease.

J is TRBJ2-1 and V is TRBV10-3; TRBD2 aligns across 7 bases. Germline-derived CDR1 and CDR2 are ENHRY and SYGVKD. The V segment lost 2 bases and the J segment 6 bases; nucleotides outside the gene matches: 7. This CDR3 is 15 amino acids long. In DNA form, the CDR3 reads TGTGCCATCAGTGAGGGGCGGGAGTTCGTCAATGAGCAGTTCTTC. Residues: CAISEGREFVNEQFF.

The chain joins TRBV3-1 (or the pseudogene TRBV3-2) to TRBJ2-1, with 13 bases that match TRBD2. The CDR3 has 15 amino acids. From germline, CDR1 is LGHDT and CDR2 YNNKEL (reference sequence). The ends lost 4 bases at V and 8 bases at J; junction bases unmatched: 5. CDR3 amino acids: CASSPPGLAGDEQFF. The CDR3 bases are TGTGCCAGCAGCCCCCCAGGACTAGCGGGGGATGAGCAGTTCTTC.

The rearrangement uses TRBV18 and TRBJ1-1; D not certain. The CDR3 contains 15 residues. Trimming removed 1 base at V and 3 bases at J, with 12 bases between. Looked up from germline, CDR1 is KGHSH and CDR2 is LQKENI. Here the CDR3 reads CASSPRRVQDTEAFF. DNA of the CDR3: TGTGCCAGCTCACCACGGAGGGTCCAGGACACTGAAGCTTTCTTT.

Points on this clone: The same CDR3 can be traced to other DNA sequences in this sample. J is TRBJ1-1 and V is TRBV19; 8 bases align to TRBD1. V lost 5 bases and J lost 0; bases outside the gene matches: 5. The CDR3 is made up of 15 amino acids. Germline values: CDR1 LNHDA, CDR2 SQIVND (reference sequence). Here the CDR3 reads CASSPQGAMNTEAFF. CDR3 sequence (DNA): TGTGCCAGTAGTCCGCAGGGGGCCATGAACACTGAAGCTTTCTTT.

In DNA form, the CDR3 reads TGTGCCAGCAGCCCCGGGTGGACTGAAGCTTTCTTT. It is translated as CASSPGWTEAFF. The rearrangement uses TRBV7-9 and TRBJ1-1; D unresolved. CDR1 is SEHNR, CDR2 FQNEAQ, per germline (reference sequence). V lost 5 bases, J lost 5 bases, and 9 bases lay in between. CDR3 length equals 12 residues.

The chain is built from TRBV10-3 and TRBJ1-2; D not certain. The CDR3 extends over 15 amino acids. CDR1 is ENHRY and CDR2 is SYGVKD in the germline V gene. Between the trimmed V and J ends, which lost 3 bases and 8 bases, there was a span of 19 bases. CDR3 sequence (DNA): TGTGCCATCAGTGACAGCCGGAGAGACGTGTGGGGCTACACCTTC. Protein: CAISDSRRDVWGYTF.

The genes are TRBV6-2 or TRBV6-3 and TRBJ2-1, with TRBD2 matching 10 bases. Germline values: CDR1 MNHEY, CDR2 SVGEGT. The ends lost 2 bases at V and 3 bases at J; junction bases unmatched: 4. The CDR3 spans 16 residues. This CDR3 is CASSYPLAGIYNEQFF. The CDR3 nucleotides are TGTGCCAGCAGTTACCCACTAGCGGGGATCTACAATGAGCAGTTCTTC.

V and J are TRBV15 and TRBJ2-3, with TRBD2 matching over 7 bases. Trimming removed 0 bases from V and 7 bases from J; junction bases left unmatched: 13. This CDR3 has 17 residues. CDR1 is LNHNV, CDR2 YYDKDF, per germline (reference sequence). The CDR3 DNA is TGTGCCACCAGCAGAGAGGGGGGAGGTGGGAGGGCCAATACGCAGTATTTT. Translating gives CATSREGGGGRANTQYF.

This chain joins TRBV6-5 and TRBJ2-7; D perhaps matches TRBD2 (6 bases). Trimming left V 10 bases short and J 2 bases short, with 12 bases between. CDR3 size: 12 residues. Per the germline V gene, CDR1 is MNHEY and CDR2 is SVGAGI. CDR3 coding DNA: TGTGCCACAGCTCCGGGGGCCTACGAGCAGTACTTC. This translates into CATAPGAYEQYF.

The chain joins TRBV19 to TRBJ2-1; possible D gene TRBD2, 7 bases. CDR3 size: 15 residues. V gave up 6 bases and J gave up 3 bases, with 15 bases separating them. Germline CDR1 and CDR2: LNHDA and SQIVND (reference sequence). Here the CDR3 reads CASSLSGGLYNEQFF. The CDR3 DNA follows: TGTGCCAGTAGCCTTTCCGGGGGGCTCTACAATGAGCAGTTCTTC.

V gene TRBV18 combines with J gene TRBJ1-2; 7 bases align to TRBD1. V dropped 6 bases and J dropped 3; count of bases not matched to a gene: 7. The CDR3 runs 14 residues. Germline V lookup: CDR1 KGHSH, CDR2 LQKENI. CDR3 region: CASSQDRNYYGYTF. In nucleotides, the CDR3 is TGTGCCAGCTCTCAGGACAGGAACTACTATGGCTACACCTTC.

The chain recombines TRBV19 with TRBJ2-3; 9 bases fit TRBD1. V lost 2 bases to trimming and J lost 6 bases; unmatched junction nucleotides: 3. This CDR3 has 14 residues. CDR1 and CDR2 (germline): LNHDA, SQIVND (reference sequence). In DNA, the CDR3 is TGTGCCAGTAGTATACGGACAGGGGCGGATACGCAGTATTTT. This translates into CASSIRTGADTQYF.

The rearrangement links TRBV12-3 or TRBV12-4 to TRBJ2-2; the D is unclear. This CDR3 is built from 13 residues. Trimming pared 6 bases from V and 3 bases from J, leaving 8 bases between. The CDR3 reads CASSNTDTGELFF. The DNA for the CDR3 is TGTGCCAGCAGCAATACAGACACCGGGGAGCTGTTTTTT.

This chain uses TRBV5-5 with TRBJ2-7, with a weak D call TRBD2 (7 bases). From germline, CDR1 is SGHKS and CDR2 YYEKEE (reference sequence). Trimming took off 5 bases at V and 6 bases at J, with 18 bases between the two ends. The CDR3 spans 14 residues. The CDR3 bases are TGTGCCAGCAGTTCCCCCGGGGGGCCGTCCGAGCAGTACTTC. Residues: CASSSPGGPSEQYF.

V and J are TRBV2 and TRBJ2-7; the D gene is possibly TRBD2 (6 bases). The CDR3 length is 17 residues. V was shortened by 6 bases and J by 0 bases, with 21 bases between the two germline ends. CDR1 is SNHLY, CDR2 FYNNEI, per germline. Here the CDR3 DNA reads TGTGCCAGCAGGACCGCCTTGGAGACTAGTCCCTCCTACGAGCAGTACTTC. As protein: CASRTALETSPSYEQYF.

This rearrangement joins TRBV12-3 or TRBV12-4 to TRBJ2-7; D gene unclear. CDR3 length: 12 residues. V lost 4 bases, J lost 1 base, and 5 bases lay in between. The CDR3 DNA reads TGTGCCAGCAGTTCCCTTTCCTACGAGCAGTACTTC. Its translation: CASSSLSYEQYF.

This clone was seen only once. This CDR3 reads CASSLTAMNTEAFF. CDR3 in DNA: TGCGCCAGCAGCCTGACAGCTATGAACACTGAAGCTTTCTTT. The V call is TRBV5-1, the J call TRBJ1-1; TRBD1 is a possible D gene (5 bases). The CDR3 loop spans 14 amino acids. CDR1 is SGHRS and CDR2 is YFSETQ in the germline V gene. Trimming took 4 bases from V and 0 from J, leaving 10 bases between them.

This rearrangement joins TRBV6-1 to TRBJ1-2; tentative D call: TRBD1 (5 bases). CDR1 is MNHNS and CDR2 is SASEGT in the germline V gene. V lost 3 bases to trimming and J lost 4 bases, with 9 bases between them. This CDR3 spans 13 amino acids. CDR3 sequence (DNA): TGTGCCAGCAGTGAGACAGCTGCCTATGGCTACACCTTC. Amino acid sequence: CASSETAAYGYTF.

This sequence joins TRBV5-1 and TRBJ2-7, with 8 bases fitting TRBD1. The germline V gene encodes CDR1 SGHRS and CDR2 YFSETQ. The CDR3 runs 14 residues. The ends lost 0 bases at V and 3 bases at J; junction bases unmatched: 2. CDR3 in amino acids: CASSLEQGVYEQYF. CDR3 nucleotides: TGCGCCAGCAGCTTGGAACAGGGGGTCTACGAGCAGTACTTC. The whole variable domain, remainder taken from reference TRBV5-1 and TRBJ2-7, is KAGVTQTPRYLIKTRGQQVTLSCSPISGHRSVSWYQQTPGQGLQFLFEYFSETQRNKGNFPGRFSGRQFSNSRSEMNVSTLELGDSALYLCASSLEQGVYEQYFGPGTRLTVT.

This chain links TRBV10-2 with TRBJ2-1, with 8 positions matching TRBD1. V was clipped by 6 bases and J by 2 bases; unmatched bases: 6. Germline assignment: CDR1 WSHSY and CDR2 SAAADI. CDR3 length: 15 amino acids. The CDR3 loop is CASRDRARPYNEQFF. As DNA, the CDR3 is TGCGCCAGCAGGGACAGGGCGCGACCCTACAATGAGCAGTTCTTC.